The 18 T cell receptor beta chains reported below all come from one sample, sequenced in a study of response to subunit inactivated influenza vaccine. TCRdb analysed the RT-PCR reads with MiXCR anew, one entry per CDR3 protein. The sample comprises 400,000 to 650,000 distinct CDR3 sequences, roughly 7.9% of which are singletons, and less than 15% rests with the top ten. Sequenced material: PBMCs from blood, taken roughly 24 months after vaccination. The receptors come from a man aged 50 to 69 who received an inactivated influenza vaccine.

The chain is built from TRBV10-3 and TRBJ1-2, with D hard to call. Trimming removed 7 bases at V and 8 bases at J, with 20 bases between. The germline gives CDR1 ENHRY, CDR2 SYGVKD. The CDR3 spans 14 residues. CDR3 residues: CAITGQESFYGYTF. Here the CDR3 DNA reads TGTGCCATCACCGGGCAGGAGAGTTTCTACGGCTACACCTTC.

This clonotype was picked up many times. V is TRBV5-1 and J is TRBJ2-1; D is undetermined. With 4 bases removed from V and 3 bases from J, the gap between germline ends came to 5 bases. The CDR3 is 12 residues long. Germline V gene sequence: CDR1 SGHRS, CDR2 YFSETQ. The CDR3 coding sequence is TGCGCCAGCAGCGTTAACTACAATGAGCAGTTCTTC. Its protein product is CASSVNYNEQFF.

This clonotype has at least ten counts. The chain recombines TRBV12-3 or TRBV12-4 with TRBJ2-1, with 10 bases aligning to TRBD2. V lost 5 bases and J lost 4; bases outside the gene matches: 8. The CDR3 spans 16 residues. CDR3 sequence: CASSPDLAGEYNEQFF. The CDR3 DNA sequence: TGTGCCAGCAGTCCAGACCTAGCGGGGGAATACAATGAGCAGTTCTTC.

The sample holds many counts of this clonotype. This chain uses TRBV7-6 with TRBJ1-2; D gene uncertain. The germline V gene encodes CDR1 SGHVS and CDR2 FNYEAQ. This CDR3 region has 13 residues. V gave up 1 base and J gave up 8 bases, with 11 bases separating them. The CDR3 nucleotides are TGTGCCAGCAGCTTAGGTGGTTCTAAAGGCTACACCTTC. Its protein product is CASSLGGSKGYTF.

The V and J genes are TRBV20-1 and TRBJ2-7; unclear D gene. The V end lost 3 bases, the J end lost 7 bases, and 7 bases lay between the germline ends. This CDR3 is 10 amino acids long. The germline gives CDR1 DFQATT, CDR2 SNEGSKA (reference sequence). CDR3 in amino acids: CSARHSEQYF. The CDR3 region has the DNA TGCAGTGCTAGGCACTCGGAGCAGTACTTC.

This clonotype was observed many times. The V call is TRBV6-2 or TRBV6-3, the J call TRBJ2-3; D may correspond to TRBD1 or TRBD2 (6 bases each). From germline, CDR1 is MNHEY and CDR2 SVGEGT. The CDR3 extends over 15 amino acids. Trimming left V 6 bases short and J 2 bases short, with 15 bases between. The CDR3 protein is CASSRPGGHTDTQYF. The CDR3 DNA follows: TGTGCCAGCAGCAGGCCCGGGGGCCACACAGATACGCAGTATTTT.

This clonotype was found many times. CDR3 DNA: TGCGCCAGCAGCCAAGATCCGCTTCGCACAGATACGCAGTATTTT. Its translation: CASSQDPLRTDTQYF. The rearrangement joins TRBV4-1 to TRBJ2-3; D not certain. CDR1 is MGHRA, CDR2 YSYEKL, per germline. The CDR3 contains 15 residues. The ends were cut back, 0 bases at V and 1 base at J, with 8 bases in the middle.

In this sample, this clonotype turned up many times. CDR3 protein: CASGLDQETQYF. The DNA for the CDR3 is TGTGCCAGCGGCCTAGACCAAGAGACCCAGTACTTC. V and J are TRBV7-9 and TRBJ2-5, with D unclear. CDR1 is SEHNR, CDR2 FQNEAQ, per germline (reference sequence). V lost 8 bases to trimming and J lost 0 bases, with 7 bases between them. The CDR3 length is 12 residues.

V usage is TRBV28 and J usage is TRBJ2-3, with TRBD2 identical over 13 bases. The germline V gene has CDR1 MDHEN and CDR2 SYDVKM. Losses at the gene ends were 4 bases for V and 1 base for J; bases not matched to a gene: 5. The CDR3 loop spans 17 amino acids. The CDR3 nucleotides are TGTGCCAGCAGTTCGTCCGGGACTAGCGGGGGCACAGATACGCAGTATTTT. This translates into CASSSSGTSGGTDTQYF.

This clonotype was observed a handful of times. DNA of the CDR3: TGTGCCAGCAGTCAGCGACAGGGCACCGGGGAGCTGTTTTTT. It is translated as CASSQRQGTGELFF. The chain is built from TRBV6-1 and TRBJ2-2; TRBD1 matches at 7 bases. There are 14 residues in the CDR3. The V segment lost 5 bases and the J segment 4 bases; nucleotides outside the gene matches: 4. The germline gives CDR1 MNHNS, CDR2 SASEGT.

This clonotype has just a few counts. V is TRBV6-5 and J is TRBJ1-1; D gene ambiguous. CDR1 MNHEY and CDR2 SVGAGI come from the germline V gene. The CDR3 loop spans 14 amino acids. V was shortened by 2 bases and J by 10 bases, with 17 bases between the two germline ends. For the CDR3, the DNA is TGTGCCAGCAGTTACATTGGATCCCCTCGCCGAGCTTTCTTT. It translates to CASSYIGSPRRAFF.

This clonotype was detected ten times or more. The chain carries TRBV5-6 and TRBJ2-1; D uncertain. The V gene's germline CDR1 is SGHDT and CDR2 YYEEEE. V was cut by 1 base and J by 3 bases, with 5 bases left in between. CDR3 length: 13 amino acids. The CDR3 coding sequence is TGTGCCAGCAGCTTGTACAGCTACAATGAGCAGTTCTTC. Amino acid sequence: CASSLYSYNEQFF.

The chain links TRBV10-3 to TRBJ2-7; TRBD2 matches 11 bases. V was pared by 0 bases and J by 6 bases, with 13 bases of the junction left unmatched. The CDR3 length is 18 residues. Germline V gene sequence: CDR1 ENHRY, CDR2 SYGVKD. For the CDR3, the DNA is TGTGCCATCAGTGAGTCTCCGCTAGCGGGAGGAGCCCCCTTCGAGCAGTACTTC. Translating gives CAISESPLAGGAPFEQYF.

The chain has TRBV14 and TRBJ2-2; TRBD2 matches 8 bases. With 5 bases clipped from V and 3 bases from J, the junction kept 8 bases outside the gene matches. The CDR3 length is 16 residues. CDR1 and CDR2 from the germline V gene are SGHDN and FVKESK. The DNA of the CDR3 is TGTGCCAGCAGCTTCGGTAGCGGGGTCTACACCGGGGAGCTGTTTTTT. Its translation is CASSFGSGVYTGELFF.

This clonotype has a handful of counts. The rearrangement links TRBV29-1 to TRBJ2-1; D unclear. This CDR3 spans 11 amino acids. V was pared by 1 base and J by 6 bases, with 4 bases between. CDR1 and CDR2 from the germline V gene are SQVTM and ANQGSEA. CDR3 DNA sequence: TGCAGCGTTGAAGGGGCCAATGAGCAGTTCTTC. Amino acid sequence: CSVEGANEQFF.

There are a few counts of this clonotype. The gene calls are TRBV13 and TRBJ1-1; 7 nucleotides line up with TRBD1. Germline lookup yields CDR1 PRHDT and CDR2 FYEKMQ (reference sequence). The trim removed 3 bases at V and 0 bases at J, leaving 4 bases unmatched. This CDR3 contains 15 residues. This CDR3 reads CASSLGDRVNTEAFF. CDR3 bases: TGTGCCAGCAGCTTGGGGGACAGAGTGAACACTGAAGCTTTCTTT.

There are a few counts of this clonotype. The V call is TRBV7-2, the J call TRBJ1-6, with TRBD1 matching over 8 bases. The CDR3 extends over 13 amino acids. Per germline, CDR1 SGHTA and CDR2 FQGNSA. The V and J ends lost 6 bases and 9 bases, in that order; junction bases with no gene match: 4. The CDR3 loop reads CASSHRGGSPLHF. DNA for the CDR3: TGTGCCAGCAGTCACAGGGGGGGTTCACCCCTCCACTTT.

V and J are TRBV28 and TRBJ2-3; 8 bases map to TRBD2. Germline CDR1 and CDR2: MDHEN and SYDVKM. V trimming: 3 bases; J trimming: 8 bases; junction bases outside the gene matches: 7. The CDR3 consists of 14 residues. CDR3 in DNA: TGTGCCAGCAGTTTGTCTCGGGGGGGCCTTACGCAGTATTTT. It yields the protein CASSLSRGGLTQYF. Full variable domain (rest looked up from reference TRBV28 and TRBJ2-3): DVKVTQSSRYLVKRTGEKVFLECVQDMDHENMFWYRQDPGLGLRLIYFSYDVKMKEKGDIPEGYSVSREKKERFSLILESASTNQTSMYLCASSLSRGGLTQYFGPGTRLTVL.